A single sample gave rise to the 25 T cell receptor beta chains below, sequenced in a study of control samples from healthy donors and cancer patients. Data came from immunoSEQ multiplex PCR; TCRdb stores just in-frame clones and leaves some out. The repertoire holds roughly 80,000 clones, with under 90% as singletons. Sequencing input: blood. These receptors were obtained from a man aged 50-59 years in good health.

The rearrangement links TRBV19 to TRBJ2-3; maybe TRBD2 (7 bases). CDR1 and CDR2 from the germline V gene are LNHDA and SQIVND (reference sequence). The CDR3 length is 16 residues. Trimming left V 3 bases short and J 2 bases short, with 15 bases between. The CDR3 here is CASSIQGGGDTDTQYF. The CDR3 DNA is TGTGCCAGTAGTATCCAGGGCGGGGGCGACACAGATACGCAGTATTTT. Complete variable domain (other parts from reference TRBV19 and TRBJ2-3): DGGITQSPKYLFRKEGQNVTLSCEQNLNHDAMYWYRQDPGQGLRLIYYSQIVNDFQKGDIAEGYSVSREKKESFPLTVTSAQKNPTAFYLCASSIQGGGDTDTQYFGPGTRLTVL.

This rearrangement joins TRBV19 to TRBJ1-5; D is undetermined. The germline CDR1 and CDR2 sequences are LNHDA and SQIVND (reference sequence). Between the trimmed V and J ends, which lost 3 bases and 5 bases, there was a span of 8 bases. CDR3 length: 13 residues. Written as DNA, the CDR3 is TGTGCCAGTAGTATCGCGGGCGATCAGCCCCAGCATTTT. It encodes CASSIAGDQPQHF.

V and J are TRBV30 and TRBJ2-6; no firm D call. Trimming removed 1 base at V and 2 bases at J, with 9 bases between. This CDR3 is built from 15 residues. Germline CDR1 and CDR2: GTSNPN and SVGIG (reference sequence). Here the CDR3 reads CAWSGWGTGANVLTF. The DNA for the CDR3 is TGTGCCTGGAGTGGGTGGGGAACTGGGGCCAACGTCCTGACTTTC.

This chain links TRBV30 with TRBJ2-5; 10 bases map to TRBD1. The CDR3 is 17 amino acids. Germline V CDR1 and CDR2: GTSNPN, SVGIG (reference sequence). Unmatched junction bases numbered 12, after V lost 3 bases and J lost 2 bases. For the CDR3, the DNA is TGTGCCTGGAGCCCTGACAGGGGGCGGCTACTTCAAGAGACCCAGTACTTC. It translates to CAWSPDRGRLLQETQYF.

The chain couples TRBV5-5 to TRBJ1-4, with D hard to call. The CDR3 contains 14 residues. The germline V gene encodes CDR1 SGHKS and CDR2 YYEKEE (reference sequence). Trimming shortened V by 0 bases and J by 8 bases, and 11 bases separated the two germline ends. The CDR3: CASSLALGIEKLFF. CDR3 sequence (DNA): TGTGCCAGCAGCTTGGCGCTAGGGATCGAAAAACTGTTTTTT. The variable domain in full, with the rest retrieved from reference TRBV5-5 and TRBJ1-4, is DAGVTQSPTHLIKTRGQQVTLRCSPISGHKSVSWYQQVLGQGPQFIFQYYEKEERGRGNFPDRFSARQFPNYSSELNVNALLLGDSALYLCASSLALGIEKLFFGSGTQLSVL.

The CDR3 DNA is TGTGCCAGCAGATTAGCGGGGGGGCTGGATACGCAGTATTTT. It translates to CASRLAGGLDTQYF. The chain couples TRBV28 to TRBJ2-3; 11 bases line up with TRBD2. The CDR3 consists of 14 residues. Germline CDR1 reads MDHEN; CDR2 reads SYDVKM. Trimming took 6 bases from V and 6 from J; bases not matched to a gene: 5.

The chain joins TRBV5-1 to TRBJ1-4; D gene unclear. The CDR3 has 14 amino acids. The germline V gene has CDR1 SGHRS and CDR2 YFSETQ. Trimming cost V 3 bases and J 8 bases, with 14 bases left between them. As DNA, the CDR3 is TGCGCCAGCAGCTCTGCCGACGGCACAGAAAAACTGTTTTTT. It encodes CASSSADGTEKLFF.

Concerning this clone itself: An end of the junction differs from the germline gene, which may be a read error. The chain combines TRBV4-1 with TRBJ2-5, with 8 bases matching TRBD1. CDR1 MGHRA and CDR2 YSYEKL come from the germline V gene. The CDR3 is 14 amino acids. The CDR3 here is CASRQDRGGETQYF. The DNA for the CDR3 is TGCGCCAGCAGACAAGACAGGGGCGGGGAGACCCAGTACTTC.

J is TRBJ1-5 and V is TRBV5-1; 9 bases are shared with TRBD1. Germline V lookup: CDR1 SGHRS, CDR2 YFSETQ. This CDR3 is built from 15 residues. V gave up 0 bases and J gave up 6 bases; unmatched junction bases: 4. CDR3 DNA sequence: TGCGCCAGCAGCTTGGACGGGACAGGGTTTCAGCCCCAGCATTTT. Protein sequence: CASSLDGTGFQPQHF.

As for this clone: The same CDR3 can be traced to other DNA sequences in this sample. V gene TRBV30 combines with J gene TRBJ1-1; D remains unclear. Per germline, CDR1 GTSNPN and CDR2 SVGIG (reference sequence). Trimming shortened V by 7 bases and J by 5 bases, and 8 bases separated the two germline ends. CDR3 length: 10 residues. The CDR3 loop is CASIHTEAFF. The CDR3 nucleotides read TGTGCCTCGATTCATACTGAAGCTTTCTTT.

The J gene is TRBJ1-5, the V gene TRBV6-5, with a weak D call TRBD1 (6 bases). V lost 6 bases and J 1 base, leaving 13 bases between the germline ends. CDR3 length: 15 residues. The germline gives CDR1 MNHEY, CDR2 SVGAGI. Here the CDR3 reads CASRGGDTSNQPQHF. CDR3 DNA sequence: TGTGCCAGCAGAGGCGGGGACACCAGCAATCAGCCCCAGCATTTT.

CDR3 sequence: CASREQVSPLHF. The CDR3 bases are TGTGCCAGCAGAGAACAGGTTTCACCCCTCCACTTT. This rearrangement joins TRBV6-6 to TRBJ1-6; D perhaps matches TRBD1 (5 bases). Looked up from germline, CDR1 is MNHNY and CDR2 is SVGAGI (reference sequence). The CDR3 length is 12 residues. Trimming removed 6 bases at V and 9 bases at J, with 9 bases between.

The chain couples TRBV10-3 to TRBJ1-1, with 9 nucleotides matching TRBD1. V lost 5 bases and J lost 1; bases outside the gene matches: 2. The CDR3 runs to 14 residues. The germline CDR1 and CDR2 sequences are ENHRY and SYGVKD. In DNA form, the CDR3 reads TGTGCCATCAGTAAACAGGGGGCGAACACTGAAGCTTTCTTT. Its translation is CAISKQGANTEAFF.

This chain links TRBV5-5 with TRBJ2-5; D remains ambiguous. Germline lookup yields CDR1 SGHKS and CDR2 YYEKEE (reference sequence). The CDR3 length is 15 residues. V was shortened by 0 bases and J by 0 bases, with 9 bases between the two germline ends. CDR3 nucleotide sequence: TGTGCCAGCAGCTTGGAGGGCATCTACCAAGAGACCCAGTACTTC. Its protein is CASSLEGIYQETQYF.

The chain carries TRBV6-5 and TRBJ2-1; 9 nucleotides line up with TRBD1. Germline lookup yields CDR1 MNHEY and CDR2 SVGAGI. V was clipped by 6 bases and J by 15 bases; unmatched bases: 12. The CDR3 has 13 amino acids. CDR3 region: CASSPKTGTGPFF. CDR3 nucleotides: TGTGCCAGCAGCCCGAAAACCGGGACAGGGCCGTTCTTC.

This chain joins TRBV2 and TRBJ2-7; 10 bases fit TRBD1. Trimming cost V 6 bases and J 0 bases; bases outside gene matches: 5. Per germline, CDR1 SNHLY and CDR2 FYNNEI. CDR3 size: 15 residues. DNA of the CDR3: TGTGCCAGCAGCGCCGGGACAGGGGCCTCCTACGAGCAGTACTTC. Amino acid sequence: CASSAGTGASYEQYF.

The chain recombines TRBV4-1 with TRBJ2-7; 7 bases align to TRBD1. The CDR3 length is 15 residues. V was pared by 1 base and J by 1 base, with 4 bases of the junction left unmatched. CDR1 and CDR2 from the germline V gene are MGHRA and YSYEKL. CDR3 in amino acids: CASSQGQTGSYEQYF. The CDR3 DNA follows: TGCGCCAGCAGCCAAGGCCAGACAGGGTCCTACGAGCAGTACTTC.

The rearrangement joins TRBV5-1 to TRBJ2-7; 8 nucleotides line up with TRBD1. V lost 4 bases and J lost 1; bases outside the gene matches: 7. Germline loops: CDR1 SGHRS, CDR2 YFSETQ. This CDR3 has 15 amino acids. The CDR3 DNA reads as TGCGCCAGCAGCGCTCAGGGGGCGAATTCCTACGAGCAGTACTTC. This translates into CASSAQGANSYEQYF.

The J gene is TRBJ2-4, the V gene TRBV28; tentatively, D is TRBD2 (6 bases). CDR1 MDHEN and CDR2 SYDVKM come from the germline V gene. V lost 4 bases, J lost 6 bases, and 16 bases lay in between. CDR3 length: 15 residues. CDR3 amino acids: CASSSLGGRGNIQYF. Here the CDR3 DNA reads TGTGCCAGCAGTTCCCTTGGCGGGCGGGGAAACATTCAGTACTTC.

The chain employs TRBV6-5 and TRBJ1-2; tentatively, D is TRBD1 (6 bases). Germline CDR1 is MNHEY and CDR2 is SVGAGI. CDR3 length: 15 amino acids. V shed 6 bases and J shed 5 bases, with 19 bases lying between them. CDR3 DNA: TGTGCCAGCAGCACCGTAAGGGGGAATGGTTATGGCTACACCTTC. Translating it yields CASSTVRGNGYGYTF.

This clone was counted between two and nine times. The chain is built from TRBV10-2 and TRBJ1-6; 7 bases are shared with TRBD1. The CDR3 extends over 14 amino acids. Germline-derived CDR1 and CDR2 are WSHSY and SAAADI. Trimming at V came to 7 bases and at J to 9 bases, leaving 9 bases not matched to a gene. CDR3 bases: TGCGCCAGCACCGGGACAGCAGGAAGTTCACCCCTCCACTTT. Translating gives CASTGTAGSSPLHF.

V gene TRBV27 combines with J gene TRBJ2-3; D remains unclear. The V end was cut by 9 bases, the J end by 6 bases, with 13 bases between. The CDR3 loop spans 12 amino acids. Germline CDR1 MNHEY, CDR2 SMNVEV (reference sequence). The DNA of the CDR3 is TGTGCCAGTAGGAGTGGTCGCGATACGCAGTATTTT. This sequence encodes CASRSGRDTQYF.

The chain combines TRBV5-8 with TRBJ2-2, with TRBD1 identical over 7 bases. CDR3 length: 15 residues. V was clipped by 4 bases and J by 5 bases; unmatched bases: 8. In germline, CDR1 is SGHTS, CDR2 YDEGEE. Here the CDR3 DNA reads TGTGCCAGCAGCGATGGACAGGTTAGGACCGGGGAGCTGTTTTTT. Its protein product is CASSDGQVRTGELFF.

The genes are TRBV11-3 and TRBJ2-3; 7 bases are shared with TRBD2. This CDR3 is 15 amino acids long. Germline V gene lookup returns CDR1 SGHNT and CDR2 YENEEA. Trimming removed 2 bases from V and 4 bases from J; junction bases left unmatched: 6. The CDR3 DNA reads TGTGCCAGCAGCTTAAAATTGGGAGGGCCAGATACGCAGTATTTT. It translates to CASSLKLGGPDTQYF.

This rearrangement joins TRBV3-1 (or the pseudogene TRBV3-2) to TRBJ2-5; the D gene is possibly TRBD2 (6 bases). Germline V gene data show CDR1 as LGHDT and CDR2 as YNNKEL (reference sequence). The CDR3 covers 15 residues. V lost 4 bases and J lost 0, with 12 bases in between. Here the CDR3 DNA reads TGTGCCAGCAGCCCACAACGGGGGTACCAAGAGACCCAGTACTTC. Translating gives CASSPQRGYQETQYF.